This T cell receptor (beta chain) was found in a study of T cell responses to AZD1222 COVID-19 vaccine. Findings and caveats of the study: Clonal diversity was possibly underestimated, and the donors were mostly white British, with more females.

V lost 1 base to trimming and J lost 2 bases, with 12 bases between them. The germline V gene has CDR1 GTSNPN and CDR2 SVGIG (reference sequence). The CDR3 length is 15 residues. As for this clone: As yet, its antigen is unknown.

The table came from immunoSEQ multiplex PCR; TCRdb's copy has only in-frame clones and leaves some out. The table has approximately 110,000 clones, 87% seen once. The TCR was taken from an adult in good health. The source was peripheral blood, collected on day 0 of AZD1222 vaccination. The V gene is TRBV30, the J gene TRBJ1-5; the D gene is possibly TRBD1 (6 bases). CDR3: CAWSAGGKGNQPQHF. The CDR3 nucleotides are TGTGCCTGGAGTGCGGGGGGCAAGGGCAATCAGCCCCAGCATTTT.